The clone carrying this T cell receptor beta chain was seen once. Antigen: not known. The identical CDR3 is also encoded by other nucleotide sequences in the sample. These data belong to a study of T cell responses to AZD1222 COVID-19 vaccine. Study-wide findings and caveats: Only five to seven AZD1222 recipients were seropositive at baseline.

Trimming shortened V by 0 bases and J by 0 bases, and 4 bases separated the two germline ends. The CDR3 length is 15 residues. The germline V gene encodes CDR1 SGHTS and CDR2 YDEGEE. The repertoire was sequenced with immunoSEQ multiplex PCR; TCRdb's copy has only in-frame clones and lacks some. The profile shows roughly 99,000 clones, roughly nine tenths of them singletons. The chain combines TRBV5-8 with TRBJ2-6; D is undetermined. The receptor comes from an adult who received the AZD1222 COVID-19 vaccine. Sample: peripheral blood, taken 28 days after the second AZD1222 dose. CDR3: CASSLGSSGANVLTF. In DNA, the CDR3 is TGTGCCAGCAGCTTGGGATCCTCTGGGGCCAACGTCCTGACTTTC.